This T cell receptor (beta chain) was found in a study of shared clonotypes between healthy human individuals. This clone occurred once. Method: immunoSEQ multiplex PCR; TCRdb's copy keeps in-frame clones and lacks some. This sample carries approximately 1.9 million clones, around 93% of them seen once, and the ten largest clones take more than 1.5%. CD45RO-negative, CCR7-selected cells formed the naive CD8 fraction, which excluded terminally differentiated effector memory CD45RA+ cells. Trimming removed 5 bases at V and 4 bases at J, with 23 bases between. Germline loops: CDR1 SEHNR, CDR2 FQNEAQ (reference sequence). The CDR3 covers 17 residues.

The V call is TRBV7-9, the J call TRBJ1-2; D is uncertain. The receptor's source is a man younger than 35 in good health. Some clones in this sample may be carry-over from other donors' samples. The sequenced sample consisted of naive CD8+ T cells from PBMCs. The CDR3 DNA is TGTGCCAGCAGCGCCCAAACCCGACGTCCACTAATCTATGGCTACACCTTC. Translation gives CASSAQTRRPLIYGYTF.